This TCR beta chain was recovered during a study of blood T cell repertoires in COVID-19. V lost 0 bases, J lost 1 base, and 11 bases lay in between. The CDR3 is 16 amino acids. CDR1 is SGHRS, CDR2 YFSETQ, per germline. Cohort placement rested on clinical history that participants reported themselves. Sequencing was performed with immunoSEQ multiplex PCR; in TCRdb, only in-frame clones are kept and a portion is missing. The table includes some 350,000 clones, over 75% detected once. What was sequenced was PBMCs or T cells enriched from blood (not recorded which). This sequence joins TRBV5-1 and TRBJ2-1; possible D gene TRBD1, 6 bases. This clonotype was sampled from a man aged 18 to 35 who had recovered from COVID-19. CDR3 protein: CASSLAQGHSYNEQFF. The CDR3 nucleotides read TGCGCCAGCAGCTTGGCACAGGGCCATTCCTACAATGAGCAGTTCTTC.